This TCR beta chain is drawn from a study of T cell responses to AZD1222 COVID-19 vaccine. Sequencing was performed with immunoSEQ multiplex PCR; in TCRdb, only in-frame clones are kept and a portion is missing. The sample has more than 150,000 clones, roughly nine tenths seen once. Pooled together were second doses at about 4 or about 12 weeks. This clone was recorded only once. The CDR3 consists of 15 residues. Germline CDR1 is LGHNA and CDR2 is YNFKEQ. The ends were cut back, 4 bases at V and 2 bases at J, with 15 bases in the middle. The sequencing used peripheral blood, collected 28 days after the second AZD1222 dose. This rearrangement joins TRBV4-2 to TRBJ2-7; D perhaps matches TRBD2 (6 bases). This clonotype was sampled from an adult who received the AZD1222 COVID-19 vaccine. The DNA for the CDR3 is TGTGCCAGCAGCCCTCGGGAGTCTCGGCCCTACGAGCAGTACTTC. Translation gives CASSPRESRPYEQYF.